What follows are 21 T cell receptor beta chains derived from one specimen sequenced in a study of long-term antiretroviral therapy in people with HIV. Researchers ran immunoSEQ v3.0 at survey level. Method: immunoSEQ multiplex PCR; TCRdb's copy keeps in-frame clones and lacks some. This table has some 25,000 clones, almost 90% appearing once. The starting material was unsorted PBMCs, obtained approximately 4.5 years after starting antiretroviral therapy. The receptors shown here come from a man aged 30 to 39 with HIV.

The V gene is TRBV4-2, the J gene TRBJ1-3; 9 nucleotides line up with TRBD1. Germline V gene data show CDR1 as LGHNA and CDR2 as YNFKEQ. Trimming removed 4 bases from V and 0 bases from J; junction bases left unmatched: 10. The CDR3 consists of 18 residues. The CDR3 is CASSRFGDRASSGNTIYF. CDR3 DNA: TGTGCCAGCAGCCGCTTTGGGGACAGGGCGAGCTCTGGAAACACCATATATTTT.

The chain recombines TRBV4-1 with TRBJ2-3; 9 bases align to TRBD2. Trimming at V came to 3 bases and at J to 3 bases, leaving 4 bases not matched to a gene. CDR1 is MGHRA and CDR2 is YSYEKL in the germline V gene. The CDR3 loop spans 15 amino acids. The CDR3 sequence: CASSQRTSETDTQYF. CDR3 in DNA: TGCGCCAGCAGCCAGCGGACTAGCGAAACAGATACGCAGTATTTT.

J is TRBJ2-7 and V is TRBV7-9; D may be TRBD2 (6 bases). This CDR3 contains 13 residues. Per the germline V gene, CDR1 is SEHNR and CDR2 is FQNEAQ (reference sequence). Trimming took 0 bases from V and 6 from J, leaving 9 bases between them. This CDR3 is CASSLALEGEQYF. CDR3 coding DNA: TGTGCCAGCAGCTTAGCGCTGGAGGGCGAGCAGTACTTC.

The sample holds a few counts of this clone. This chain uses TRBV7-9 with TRBJ2-6, with no clear D. This CDR3 has 16 residues. Between the trimmed V and J ends, which lost 5 bases and 0 bases, there was a span of 11 bases. The germline CDR1 and CDR2 sequences are SEHNR and FQNEAQ (reference sequence). DNA for the CDR3: TGTGCCAGCAGCCGTGGAGATGGCTCTGGGGCCAACGTCCTGACTTTC. Translated, it gives CASSRGDGSGANVLTF.

This chain connects TRBV5-6 to TRBJ1-4; unclear D gene. V was cut by 0 bases and J by 0 bases, with 9 bases left in between. This CDR3 contains 16 residues. Germline V gene data show CDR1 as SGHDT and CDR2 as YYEEEE. CDR3 sequence (DNA): TGTGCCAGCAGCTTGGGAAGGGTGACAACTAATGAAAAACTGTTTTTT. Translated: CASSLGRVTTNEKLFF.

This CDR3 reads CASAMEKNTEAFF. The CDR3 DNA follows: TGTGCCAGCGCAATGGAGAAAAACACTGAAGCTTTCTTT. The chain recombines TRBV19 with TRBJ1-1; D gene ambiguous. Germline V gene lookup returns CDR1 LNHDA and CDR2 SQIVND (reference sequence). Trimming shortened V by 9 bases and J by 2 bases, and 13 bases separated the two germline ends. This CDR3 has 13 amino acids.

The chain uses TRBV18 and TRBJ2-7; 10 nucleotides agree with TRBD1. The ends lost 6 bases at V and 9 bases at J; junction bases unmatched: 5. The CDR3 covers 12 residues. Germline V CDR1 and CDR2: KGHSH, LQKENI. The CDR3 region has the DNA TGTGCCAGCTCGGCGAGGACAGGGGGGCAGTACTTC. Encoded protein: CASSARTGGQYF.

The CDR3 sequence is CASSLRGLAGSTEAFF. The CDR3 DNA is TGTGCCAGCAGCTTAAGGGGGTTGGCAGGTTCCACTGAAGCTTTCTTT. V usage is TRBV7-2 and J usage is TRBJ1-1; TRBD1 is a possible D gene (6 bases). This CDR3 comprises 16 residues. V was shortened by 2 bases and J by 4 bases, with 17 bases between the two germline ends. The germline CDR1 and CDR2 sequences are SGHTA and FQGNSA.

The V and J genes are TRBV9 and TRBJ1-1; 11 nucleotides agree with TRBD1. CDR1 and CDR2 from the germline V gene are SGDLS and YYNGEE. Trimming cost V 0 bases and J 8 bases; bases outside gene matches: 3. The CDR3 consists of 14 residues. CDR3: CASSVGTGGREAFF. Here the CDR3 DNA reads TGTGCCAGCAGCGTAGGGACAGGGGGCCGAGAAGCTTTCTTT.

V is TRBV7-9 and J is TRBJ1-1; D call uncertain. The CDR3 runs 15 residues. Germline assignment: CDR1 SEHNR and CDR2 FQNEAQ (reference sequence). V dropped 1 base and J dropped 1 base, with 10 bases sitting between them. CDR3 residues: CASSLGSFENTEAFF. The CDR3 DNA follows: TGTGCCAGCAGCTTAGGAAGCTTCGAGAACACTGAAGCTTTCTTT.

V gene TRBV4-3 combines with J gene TRBJ1-6; 7 positions agree with TRBD1. The CDR3 is 14 residues long. After removal of 4 bases from V and 4 bases from J, the junction contained 1 base not matched to a gene. In germline, CDR1 is LGHNA, CDR2 YSLEER. The CDR3 loop reads CASSLTGYNSPLHF. CDR3 in DNA: TGCGCCAGCAGCCTGACAGGGTATAATTCACCCCTCCACTTT.

This rearrangement joins TRBV4-3 to TRBJ2-1; TRBD2 matches at 9 bases. The germline CDR1 and CDR2 sequences are LGHNA and YSLEER. The CDR3 has 16 residues. The V segment lost 2 bases and the J segment 7 bases; nucleotides outside the gene matches: 9. CDR3 nucleotide sequence: TGCGCCAGCAGCCAAACCTGGGCGGGGGGGCAGAATGAGCAGTTCTTC. Its translation is CASSQTWAGGQNEQFF.

This sequence joins TRBV15 and TRBJ1-3, with D possibly being TRBD1 (5 bases). CDR3 length: 14 residues. In germline, CDR1 is LNHNV, CDR2 YYDKDF (reference sequence). V shed 0 bases and J shed 9 bases, with 12 bases lying between them. The CDR3 DNA follows: TGTGCCACCAGCAGAGATGCCGGGGGTACCACCATATATTTT. Translation gives CATSRDAGGTTIYF. The full variable domain, in which reference TRBV15 and TRBJ1-3 provide the parts outside the CDR3, is DAMVIQNPRYQVTQFGKPVTLSCSQTLNHNVMYWYQQKSSQAPKLLFHYYDKDFNNEADTPDNFQSRRPNTSFCFLDIRSPGLGDTAMYLCATSRDAGGTTIYFGEGSWLTVV.

The table lists this clone with a few counts. The gene calls are TRBV4-1 and TRBJ1-5; a possible D gene is TRBD1 (5 bases). The CDR3 spans 15 residues. The V gene lost 4 bases and the J gene lost 1 base, with 11 bases spanning the gap. Germline-derived CDR1 and CDR2 are MGHRA and YSYEKL. The CDR3 reads CASSLTGGSNQPQHF. In DNA, the CDR3 is TGCGCCAGCAGCCTGACGGGGGGAAGCAATCAGCCCCAGCATTTT.

The chain joins TRBV4-3 to TRBJ2-7, with 9 bases that match TRBD1. The germline V gene encodes CDR1 LGHNA and CDR2 YSLEER. The CDR3 spans 15 residues. V lost 2 bases, J lost 2 bases, and 4 bases stayed unmatched. The CDR3 coding sequence is TGCGCCAGCAGCCAATGGACAGGGGCCACCTACGAGCAGTACTTC. Translated, it gives CASSQWTGATYEQYF.

V and J are TRBV29-1 and TRBJ1-4; the D is unclear. Between the trimmed V and J ends, which lost 6 bases and 2 bases, there was a span of 10 bases. Germline CDR1 SQVTM, CDR2 ANQGSEA. The CDR3 extends over 13 amino acids. This chain's CDR3 is CSVLAGTNEKLFF. DNA of the CDR3: TGCAGCGTACTCGCTGGGACTAATGAAAAACTGTTTTTT.

This chain connects TRBV5-1 to TRBJ1-3, with a tentative D call TRBD1 (5 bases). The V gene's germline CDR1 is SGHRS and CDR2 YFSETQ. The ends were cut back, 0 bases at V and 4 bases at J, with 11 bases in the middle. The CDR3 spans 15 residues. The CDR3 DNA is TGCGCCAGCAGCTTGGGGGCCCCAGGGGGAAACACCATATATTTT. Protein sequence: CASSLGAPGGNTIYF.

This clone was counted only a few times. The chain employs TRBV19 and TRBJ1-6; maybe TRBD1 (6 bases). V was shortened by 9 bases and J by 9 bases, with 15 bases between the two germline ends. The CDR3 has 13 residues. Germline V gene sequence: CDR1 LNHDA, CDR2 SQIVND (reference sequence). The CDR3 coding sequence is TGTGCCAGCCAATTCGGACAGTTTTCACCCCTCCACTTT. It is translated as CASQFGQFSPLHF.

J is TRBJ2-5 and V is TRBV4-1; 7 nucleotides match TRBD1. The CDR3 extends over 14 amino acids. The germline V gene encodes CDR1 MGHRA and CDR2 YSYEKL. Losses at the gene ends were 4 bases for V and 7 bases for J; bases not matched to a gene: 9. CDR3 coding DNA: TGCGCCAGCAGCCTAAACACAGGGGAAGGGACCCAGTACTTC. Its protein product is CASSLNTGEGTQYF.

The chain links TRBV10-3 to TRBJ2-5, with TRBD1 matching over 7 bases. Germline-derived CDR1 and CDR2 are ENHRY and SYGVKD. The CDR3 contains 13 residues. Trimming removed 5 bases from V and 5 bases from J; junction bases left unmatched: 5. The CDR3 here is CAISRDRVETQYF. CDR3 nucleotides: TGTGCCATCAGTCGAGACAGGGTTGAGACCCAGTACTTC.

V gene TRBV19 combines with J gene TRBJ2-1, with 7 bases identical to TRBD2. CDR1 is LNHDA, CDR2 SQIVND, per germline (reference sequence). V lost 4 bases, J lost 6 bases, and 12 bases stayed unmatched. This CDR3 region has 16 residues. CDR3 bases: TGTGCCAGTAGTACTGGCGGACTAGTGGCTGGCAATGAGCAGTTCTTC. Translating it yields CASSTGGLVAGNEQFF. The full variable domain, its missing parts supplied by reference TRBV19 and TRBJ2-1, is DGGITQSPKYLFRKEGQNVTLSCEQNLNHDAMYWYRQDPGQGLRLIYYSQIVNDFQKGDIAEGYSVSREKKESFPLTVTSAQKNPTAFYLCASSTGGLVAGNEQFFGPGTRLTVL.